The 10 T cell receptor beta chains given below trace back to one sample, sequenced in a study of cytotoxic CD8 clonotypes in ibrutinib-treated CLL. Profiling relied on immunoSEQ multiplex PCR, and the TCRdb table lists in-frame clones only, not all of them. This sample has roughly 110,000 clones; 45% to 65% occur once, and the top ten carry 35% to 40%. Material: PBMCs, obtained after 24 months of ibrutinib treatment. These receptors all stem from a human donor with chronic lymphocytic leukemia.

This clone came up a few times. The rearrangement joins TRBV30 to TRBJ1-6; 9 positions match TRBD1. J was trimmed by 10 bases and V by 4 bases; bases with no gene match: 11. Looked up from germline, CDR1 is GTSNPN and CDR2 is SVGIG (reference sequence). The CDR3 is made up of 15 amino acids. CDR3 sequence: CAWILQGAPGSPLHF. CDR3 bases: TGTGCCTGGATTTTACAGGGGGCGCCAGGATCACCCCTCCACTTT.

There are a few counts of this clone. The V and J genes are TRBV7-2 and TRBJ2-3; tentative D call: TRBD1 (6 bases). Germline CDR1 reads SGHTA; CDR2 reads FQGNSA. CDR3 length equals 13 residues. V was pared by 4 bases and J by 3 bases, with 8 bases between. The CDR3 loop is CASSSGQTDTQYF. Written as DNA, the CDR3 is TGTGCCAGCAGCTCCGGACAGACAGATACGCAGTATTTT.

This clone was detected a few times. This chain joins TRBV6-1 and TRBJ2-7, with D perhaps matching TRBD1 (6 bases). There are 14 residues in the CDR3. Trimming stripped 0 bases from V and 4 bases from J, with 10 bases between. Germline CDR1 reads MNHNS; CDR2 reads SASEGT. CDR3 in amino acids: CASSEAGARYEQYF. The DNA for the CDR3 is TGTGCCAGCAGTGAAGCGGGGGCCCGTTACGAGCAGTACTTC.

A note on this clone: A junction boundary mismatches the germline segment, possibly from a read error. The genes are TRBV7-2 and TRBJ2-1; D unresolved. This CDR3 spans 12 amino acids. CDR1 is SGHTA and CDR2 is FQGNSA in the germline V gene. The CDR3 sequence: CASSLSLDDRVF. The CDR3 bases are TGTGCCAGCAGCTTGTCCTTAGACGACCGGGTCTTC. Full variable domain (rest looked up from reference TRBV7-2 and TRBJ2-1): GAGVSQSPSNKVTEKGKDVELRCDPISGHTALYWYRQSLGQGLEFLIYFQGNSAPDKSGLPSDRFSAERTGGSVSTLTIQRTQQEDSAVYLCASSLSLDDRVFGPGTRLTVL.

This clone was detected a few times. The V gene is TRBV15, the J gene TRBJ1-5, with D uncertain. CDR3 length: 15 amino acids. Germline-derived CDR1 and CDR2 are LNHNV and YYDKDF (reference sequence). V was clipped by 3 bases and J by 6 bases, with 15 bases between them. DNA of the CDR3: TGTGCCACCAGCAGGGGTGGAGCCGGAGGTCAGCCCCAGCATTTT. It yields the protein CATSRGGAGGQPQHF.

This clone was counted a few times. The chain joins TRBV30 to TRBJ2-2, with D tentatively TRBD2 (5 bases). The germline CDR1 and CDR2 sequences are GTSNPN and SVGIG (reference sequence). The CDR3 covers 15 residues. Trimming took 2 bases from V and 1 from J, leaving 11 bases between them. CDR3 sequence reads: CAWSRTEMNTGELFF. The CDR3 DNA is TGTGCCTGGAGTAGGACTGAAATGAACACCGGGGAGCTGTTTTTT.

The V call is TRBV28, the J call TRBJ1-6; perhaps TRBD1 as D (6 bases). Germline V gene sequence: CDR1 MDHEN, CDR2 SYDVKM. There are 12 residues in the CDR3. With 5 bases removed from V and 9 bases from J, the gap between germline ends came to 8 bases. The CDR3 region has the DNA TGTGCCAGCAGTAAGGGGGTTTCACCCCTCCACTTT. It is translated as CASSKGVSPLHF.

The chain has TRBV7-2 and TRBJ2-2, with TRBD2 identical over 7 bases. V dropped 3 bases and J dropped 7; count of bases not matched to a gene: 11. Germline V gene data show CDR1 as SGHTA and CDR2 as FQGNSA. The CDR3 runs 16 residues. The CDR3 DNA sequence: TGTGCCAGCAGCTTGCACTCCCCCGGGGGGAGCGGGGAGCTGTTTTTT. It encodes CASSLHSPGGSGELFF.

The chain joins TRBV7-2 to TRBJ2-2; 8 bases agree with TRBD2. J gave up 8 bases and V 3 bases, and 8 bases lay outside the gene matches. CDR1 SGHTA and CDR2 FQGNSA come from the germline V gene. This CDR3 is built from 15 residues. CDR3 bases: TGTGCCAGCAGCTTGGGAGCGGGGGCGAGAGGGGAGCTGTTTTTT. It is translated as CASSLGAGARGELFF.

The chain has TRBV13 and TRBJ1-2; D is ambiguous. The V end was cut by 2 bases, the J end by 2 bases, with 6 bases between. Germline loops: CDR1 PRHDT, CDR2 FYEKMQ (reference sequence). This CDR3 has 13 amino acids. The chain's CDR3 is CASSLQENYGYTF. In DNA, the CDR3 is TGTGCCAGCAGCTTACAGGAGAACTATGGCTACACCTTC.